These 2 T cell receptor beta chains came from one sample sequenced in a study of T-cell reconstitution after alpha-beta-depleted transplantation in children. Molecular barcoding with unique molecular identifiers was used for the TCRbeta library. TCRdb re-called the PCR reads with MiXCR, one entry per CDR3 protein. The sample holds over 450,000 distinct CDR3 sequences, roughly 10% seen once. The material was PBMCs, obtained before TCRalphabeta/CD19-depleted stem cell transplant. These receptors all stem from a child aged 2 to 15 with inherited bone marrow failure, due to receive a stem cell transplant.

This clonotype was picked up many times. V and J are TRBV6-1 and TRBJ2-3; 12 bases are shared with TRBD2. Germline CDR1 MNHNS, CDR2 SASEGT. CDR3 length: 15 amino acids. Trimming took 6 bases from V and 4 from J; bases not matched to a gene: 5. This CDR3 reads CASSLTSGSSDTQYF. Written as DNA, the CDR3 is TGTGCCAGCAGCCTGACTAGCGGGAGTTCAGATACGCAGTATTTT.

This clonotype was counted many times. V and J are TRBV29-1 and TRBJ1-1; D is possibly TRBD1 (6 bases). The CDR3 totals 12 residues. Germline CDR1 and CDR2: SQVTM and ANQGSEA. V was cut by 6 bases and J by 11 bases, with 19 bases left in between. The DNA for the CDR3 is TGCAGCGTAGAGAGAGGGGGGTTAGATGCTTTCTTT. Its protein is CSVERGGLDAFF.